The 7 T cell receptor beta chains presented below share a single source sample, sequenced in a study of T cells in Graves' hyperthyroidism and ophthalmopathy. TCR beta CDR3 region amplification was performed from RNA transcripts. TCR CDR3 regions were first amplified by RT-PCR with HTBI primers. One entry per CDR3 protein results from TCRdb running MiXCR on the multiplex PCR reads. The repertoire consists of fewer than 750,000 distinct CDR3 sequences, with over 12% occurring once and the leading ten covering 3.5% to 4.5%. The sequencing input was blood. The receptors come from a middle-aged woman with Graves' ophthalmopathy.

This clonotype was seen only a few times. The chain joins TRBV20-1 to TRBJ1-6; 9 bases are a match to TRBD1. The germline V gene encodes CDR1 DFQATT and CDR2 SNEGSKA (reference sequence). This CDR3 has 16 residues. The junction had 13 bases not matched to a gene; V was cut back by 6 bases and J by 7 bases. In DNA form, the CDR3 reads TGCAGTGCCCACGATAGCGGGACAGGGTCGAATTCACCCCTCCACTTT. Translation: CSAHDSGTGSNSPLHF.

V is TRBV30 and J is TRBJ2-4; no clear D gene. This CDR3 has 11 residues. Trimming pared 2 bases from V and 8 bases from J, leaving 7 bases between. Germline V gives CDR1 GTSNPN, CDR2 SVGIG (reference sequence). The CDR3 sequence is CAWSPGHIQYF. As DNA, the CDR3 is TGTGCCTGGAGTCCAGGACACATTCAGTACTTC.

Many counts were recorded for this clonotype. The chain couples TRBV6-4 to TRBJ2-7; 7 bases align to TRBD2. This CDR3 has 14 amino acids. V was pared by 3 bases and J by 5 bases, with 7 bases of the junction left unmatched. Germline V gene lookup returns CDR1 MRHNA and CDR2 SNTAGT. In DNA form, the CDR3 reads TGTGCCAGCAGTGAGGGGGGGAGTGTCGACGAGCAGTACTTC. Translated: CASSEGGSVDEQYF.

This clonotype has ten or more counts. The chain recombines TRBV12-3 or TRBV12-4 with TRBJ2-7; D gene unclear. The CDR3 loop spans 15 amino acids. Trimming left V 6 bases short and J 4 bases short, with 19 bases between. Written as DNA, the CDR3 is TGTGCCAGCAGCCCTGACCCGGCCAGCCTATACGAGCAGTACTTC. It specifies CASSPDPASLYEQYF.

This clonotype has at least ten counts. CDR3 sequence reads: CATSDLRGTSGRGSYNEQFF. In nucleotides, the CDR3 is TGTGCCACCAGTGATTTGCGCGGGACTAGCGGGAGAGGCTCCTACAATGAGCAGTTCTTC. J is TRBJ2-1 and V is TRBV24-1, with 14 bases that match TRBD2. The CDR3 runs 20 residues. Germline loops: CDR1 KGHDR, CDR2 SFDVKD. V shed 0 bases, J shed 0 bases, and the junction held 6 bases outside the gene matches.

This clonotype was recorded at least ten times. V is TRBV6-2 or TRBV6-3 and J is TRBJ1-3; D gene ambiguous. V lost 8 bases, J lost 3 bases, and 11 bases lay in between. CDR1 is MNHEY and CDR2 is SVGEGT in the germline V gene. This CDR3 spans 13 amino acids. CDR3 residues: CASAPDGGNTIYF. The DNA of the CDR3 is TGTGCCAGCGCACCAGATGGTGGAAACACCATATATTTT.

In this sample, this clonotype turned up many times. This chain connects TRBV7-2 to TRBJ2-2, with 10 bases identical to TRBD2. CDR1 SGHTA and CDR2 FQGNSA come from the germline V gene. The V gene end was trimmed by 3 bases and the J gene end by 3 bases; junction bases not matched to a gene: 1. The CDR3 consists of 15 residues. The CDR3 is CASSFLAGDTGELFF. The CDR3 DNA reads as TGTGCCAGCAGCTTTCTAGCGGGGGACACCGGGGAGCTGTTTTTT.